The 12 T cell receptor beta chains below were found in one sample sequenced in a study of Graves' ophthalmopathy and Graves' hyperthyroidism. Beta-chain TCR CDR3 regions were amplified from RNA transcripts. HTBI-primed RT-PCR formed the first round, and a multiplex PCR formed the second. TCRdb reanalysed the multiplex PCR reads using MiXCR and keeps one entry per CDR3 protein. The sample shows 230,000 or so distinct CDR3 sequences, around 42% of them seen only once. The specimen sequenced was peripheral blood. These TCRs come from an adult man with Graves' ophthalmopathy.

The chain uses TRBV4-1 and TRBJ1-2; TRBD1 matches at 7 bases. Losses at the gene ends were 1 base for V and 7 bases for J; bases not matched to a gene: 6. Germline values: CDR1 MGHRA, CDR2 YSYEKL. The CDR3 contains 14 residues. The CDR3, as DNA: TGCGCCAGCAGCCAAGGACAGGGATGGAGTGGCTACACCTTC. Its translation is CASSQGQGWSGYTF.

The sample holds a few counts of this clonotype. CDR3: CASSPGKSYEQYF. The DNA for the CDR3 is TGTGCCAGTTCTCCCGGGAAATCCTACGAGCAGTACTTC. The V call is TRBV19, the J call TRBJ2-7; D is possibly TRBD2 (5 bases). The CDR3 length is 13 residues. V lost 8 bases, J lost 1 base, and 12 bases lay in between. Germline V gives CDR1 LNHDA, CDR2 SQIVND (reference sequence).

This clonotype was found once. As DNA, the CDR3 is TGCGCCAGCAGCCAAGTAGGGGCAGGGGGTAACTATGGCTACACCTTC. Translation gives CASSQVGAGGNYGYTF. This chain uses TRBV4-1 with TRBJ1-2; 7 bases line up with TRBD1. Trimming removed 1 base from V and 1 base from J; junction bases left unmatched: 6. The germline gives CDR1 MGHRA, CDR2 YSYEKL. CDR3 length equals 16 residues.

V usage is TRBV20-1 and J usage is TRBJ2-7; a weak D match, TRBD2 (5 bases). Germline loops: CDR1 DFQATT, CDR2 SNEGSKA (reference sequence). The V gene lost 2 bases and the J gene lost 0 bases, with 11 bases spanning the gap. The CDR3 is 14 residues long. CDR3 nucleotides: TGCAGTGCTAGATTGCTGGGGAGCTCCTACGAGCAGTACTTC. Its protein product is CSARLLGSSYEQYF.

This clonotype was counted only a few times. This sequence joins TRBV20-1 and TRBJ1-5; 11 bases agree with TRBD1. J lost 7 bases, V lost 6 bases, and 8 bases had no gene match. Germline V gene sequence: CDR1 DFQATT, CDR2 SNEGSKA (reference sequence). The CDR3 contains 14 residues. The CDR3 reads CSAWRTGGRQPQHF. The CDR3 bases are TGCAGTGCCTGGCGGACAGGGGGCAGGCAGCCCCAGCATTTT.

The chain has TRBV15 and TRBJ1-2; perhaps TRBD1 as D (5 bases). In germline, CDR1 is LNHNV, CDR2 YYDKDF (reference sequence). The CDR3 loop spans 13 amino acids. Trimming left V 3 bases short and J 8 bases short, with 13 bases between. The CDR3 DNA reads TGTGCCACCAGCAGCTCCTCGGGGGTCGGCTACACCTTC. It yields the protein CATSSSSGVGYTF.

The chain carries TRBV20-1 and TRBJ1-5, with a possible D match to TRBD1 (5 bases). The germline CDR1 and CDR2 sequences are DFQATT and SNEGSKA (reference sequence). This CDR3 is 12 amino acids long. In nucleotides, the CDR3 is TGCGGTGGCAGGGTAAGCAATCAGCCCCAGCATTTT. Translating gives CGGRVSNQPQHF.

V usage is TRBV2 and J usage is TRBJ1-2, with D tentatively TRBD1 (5 bases). The CDR3 is 14 residues long. The germline V gene has CDR1 SNHLY and CDR2 FYNNEI. Trimming shortened V by 6 bases and J by 8 bases, and 19 bases separated the two germline ends. DNA for the CDR3: TGTGCCAGCAGCAGCTCCGGGGCCGGAGGAGGCTACACCTTC. Translating gives CASSSSGAGGGYTF.

The chain combines TRBV25-1 with TRBJ2-5; D gene uncertain. The germline V and J ends were trimmed by 6 bases and 3 bases, with 8 bases remaining between them. CDR3 length equals 12 residues. CDR1 is MGHDK, CDR2 SYGVNS, per germline. CDR3 in DNA: TGTGCCAGCAGACGGTGGGAAGAGACCCAGTACTTC. This codes for CASRRWEETQYF.

The table lists this clonotype with a few counts. The V gene is TRBV10-3, the J gene TRBJ1-4; TRBD1 agrees at 9 bases. Germline CDR1 and CDR2: ENHRY and SYGVKD. The V segment lost 6 bases and the J segment 4 bases; nucleotides outside the gene matches: 3. The CDR3 covers 14 residues. CDR3 protein: CAIRGTGINEKLFF. For the CDR3, the DNA is TGTGCCATCAGAGGGACAGGGATTAATGAAAAACTGTTTTTT.

As concerns this clonotype: One end of the junction does not line up with germline, which may come from a read error. The rearrangement links TRBV7-7 to TRBJ2-5; 8 positions match TRBD2. The CDR3 consists of 12 residues. Germline V gives CDR1 SSHAT, CDR2 FNYEAQ (reference sequence). The CDR3 sequence is CASSQGGLDEYF. CDR3 in DNA: TGTGCTAGCAGCCAAGGGGGACTAGACGAGTACTTC.

The V and J genes are TRBV10-3 and TRBJ2-2; D not certain. Trimming left V 6 bases short and J 3 bases short, with 11 bases between. Looked up from germline, CDR1 is ENHRY and CDR2 is SYGVKD. The length of the CDR3 is 14 residues. As DNA, the CDR3 is TGTGCCATCAGCCCTTTCGCGGACACCGGGGAGCTGTTTTTT. Amino acid sequence: CAISPFADTGELFF.